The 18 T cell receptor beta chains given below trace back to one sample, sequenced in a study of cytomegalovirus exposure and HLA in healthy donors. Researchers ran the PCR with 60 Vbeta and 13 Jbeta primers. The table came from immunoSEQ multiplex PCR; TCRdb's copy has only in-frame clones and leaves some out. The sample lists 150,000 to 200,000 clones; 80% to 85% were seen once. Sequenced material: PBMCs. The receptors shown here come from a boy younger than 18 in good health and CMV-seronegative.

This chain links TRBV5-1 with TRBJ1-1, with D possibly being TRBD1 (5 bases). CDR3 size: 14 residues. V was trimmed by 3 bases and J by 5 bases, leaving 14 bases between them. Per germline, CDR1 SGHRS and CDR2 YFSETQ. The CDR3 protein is CASSWGGLGTEAFF. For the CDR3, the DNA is TGCGCCAGCAGCTGGGGGGGGTTGGGTACTGAAGCTTTCTTT. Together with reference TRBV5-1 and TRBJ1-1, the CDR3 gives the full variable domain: KAGVTQTPRYLIKTRGQQVTLSCSPISGHRSVSWYQQTPGQGLQFLFEYFSETQRNKGNFPGRFSGRQFSNSRSEMNVSTLELGDSALYLCASSWGGLGTEAFFGQGTRLTVV.

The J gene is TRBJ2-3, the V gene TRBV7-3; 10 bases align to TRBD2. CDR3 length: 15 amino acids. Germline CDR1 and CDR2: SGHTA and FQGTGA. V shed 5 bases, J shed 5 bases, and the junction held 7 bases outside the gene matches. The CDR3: CASSPTSGALDTQYF. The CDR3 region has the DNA TGTGCCAGCAGCCCTACTAGCGGGGCCCTAGATACGCAGTATTTT.

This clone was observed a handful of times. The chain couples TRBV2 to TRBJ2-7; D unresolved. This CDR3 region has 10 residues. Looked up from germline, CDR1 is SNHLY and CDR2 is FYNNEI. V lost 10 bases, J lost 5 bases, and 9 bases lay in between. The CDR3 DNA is TGTGCCATCGAAAGAGACGAGCAGTACTTC. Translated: CAIERDEQYF.

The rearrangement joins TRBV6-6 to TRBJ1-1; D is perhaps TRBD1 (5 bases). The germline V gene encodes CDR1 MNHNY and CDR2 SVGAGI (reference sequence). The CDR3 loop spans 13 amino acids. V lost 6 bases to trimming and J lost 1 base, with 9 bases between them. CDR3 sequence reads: CASSPGQNTEAFF. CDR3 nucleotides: TGTGCCAGCAGCCCCGGACAGAACACTGAAGCTTTCTTT.

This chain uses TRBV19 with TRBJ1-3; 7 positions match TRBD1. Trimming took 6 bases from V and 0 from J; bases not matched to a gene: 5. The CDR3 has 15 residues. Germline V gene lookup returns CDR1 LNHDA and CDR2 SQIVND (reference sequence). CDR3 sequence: CASSPQGSSGNTIYF. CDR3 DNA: TGTGCCAGTAGCCCACAGGGGAGCTCTGGAAACACCATATATTTT.

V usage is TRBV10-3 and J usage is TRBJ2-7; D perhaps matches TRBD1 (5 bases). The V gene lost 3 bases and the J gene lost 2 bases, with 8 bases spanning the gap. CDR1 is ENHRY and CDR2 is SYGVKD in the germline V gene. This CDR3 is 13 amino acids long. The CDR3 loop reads CAISETGAYEQYF. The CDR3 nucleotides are TGTGCCATCAGTGAAACAGGAGCCTACGAGCAGTACTTC.

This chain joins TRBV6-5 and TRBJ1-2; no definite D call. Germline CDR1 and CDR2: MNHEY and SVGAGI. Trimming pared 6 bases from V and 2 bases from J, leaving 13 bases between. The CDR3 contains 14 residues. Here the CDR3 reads CASSFLGQNYGYTF. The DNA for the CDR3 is TGTGCCAGCAGCTTCCTGGGCCAAAACTATGGCTACACCTTC.

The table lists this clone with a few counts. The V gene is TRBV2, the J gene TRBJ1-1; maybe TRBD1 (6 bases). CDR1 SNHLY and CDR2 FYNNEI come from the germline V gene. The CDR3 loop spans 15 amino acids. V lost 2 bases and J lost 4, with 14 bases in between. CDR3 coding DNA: TGTGCCAGCAGTGAAACAGTACAGGGATTCACTGAAGCTTTCTTT. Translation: CASSETVQGFTEAFF.

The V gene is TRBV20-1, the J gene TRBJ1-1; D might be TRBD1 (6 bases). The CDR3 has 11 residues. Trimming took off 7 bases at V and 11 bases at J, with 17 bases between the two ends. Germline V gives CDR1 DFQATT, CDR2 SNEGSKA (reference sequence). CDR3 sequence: CSVRGAGRAFF. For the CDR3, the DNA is TGCAGTGTCCGGGGGGCAGGGCGGGCTTTCTTT.

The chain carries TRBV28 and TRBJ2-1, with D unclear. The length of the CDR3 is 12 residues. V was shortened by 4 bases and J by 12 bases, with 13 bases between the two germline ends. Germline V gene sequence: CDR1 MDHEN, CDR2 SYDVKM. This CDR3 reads CASSSSTPTQFF. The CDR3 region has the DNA TGTGCCAGCAGTTCCTCGACTCCTACGCAGTTCTTC.

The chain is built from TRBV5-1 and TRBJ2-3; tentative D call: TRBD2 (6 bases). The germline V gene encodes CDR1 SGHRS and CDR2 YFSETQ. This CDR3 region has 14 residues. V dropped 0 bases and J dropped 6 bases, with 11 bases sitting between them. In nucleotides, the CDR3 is TGCGCCAGCAGCTTGGCCGCGGGAATGGATACGCAGTATTTT. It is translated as CASSLAAGMDTQYF.

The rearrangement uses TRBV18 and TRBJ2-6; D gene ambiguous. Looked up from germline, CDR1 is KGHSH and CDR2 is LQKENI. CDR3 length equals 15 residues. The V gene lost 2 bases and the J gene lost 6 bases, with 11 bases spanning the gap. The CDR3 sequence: CASSPDGAEANVLTF. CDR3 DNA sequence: TGTGCCAGCTCACCAGACGGAGCTGAGGCCAACGTCCTGACTTTC.

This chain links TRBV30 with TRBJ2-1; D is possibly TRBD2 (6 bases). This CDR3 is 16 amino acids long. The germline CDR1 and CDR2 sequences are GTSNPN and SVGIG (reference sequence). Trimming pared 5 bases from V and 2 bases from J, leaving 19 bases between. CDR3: CAWGDPSGGAYNEQFF. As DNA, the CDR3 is TGTGCCTGGGGGGACCCCTCCGGGGGTGCCTACAATGAGCAGTTCTTC.

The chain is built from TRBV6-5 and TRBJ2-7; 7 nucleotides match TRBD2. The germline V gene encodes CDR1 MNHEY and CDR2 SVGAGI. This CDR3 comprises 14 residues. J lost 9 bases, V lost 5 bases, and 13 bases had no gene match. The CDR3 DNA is TGTGCCAGCAGTCCGGGACTACAGTCTCGACGGCAGTACTTC. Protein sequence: CASSPGLQSRRQYF.

CDR3 sequence reads: CASSLATGTQYF. The DNA for the CDR3 is TGTGCCAGCAGCTTGGCCACAGGGACCCAGTACTTC. This chain joins TRBV5-4 and TRBJ2-5, with a tentative D call TRBD1 (5 bases). The V and J ends lost 0 bases and 7 bases respectively, with 7 bases between them. CDR3 length: 12 residues. Germline CDR1 SGHNT, CDR2 YYREEE (reference sequence).

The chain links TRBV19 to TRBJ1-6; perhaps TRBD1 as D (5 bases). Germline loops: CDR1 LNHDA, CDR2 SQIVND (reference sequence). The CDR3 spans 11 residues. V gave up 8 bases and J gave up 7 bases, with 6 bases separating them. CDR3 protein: CASRGNSPLHF. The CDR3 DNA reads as TGTGCCAGTCGGGGGAATTCACCCCTCCACTTT.

The CDR3 sequence is CASSLDIWNTEAFF. CDR3 sequence (DNA): TGTGCCAGCAGTTTGGACATCTGGAACACTGAAGCTTTCTTT. This chain uses TRBV28 with TRBJ1-1, with D possibly matching TRBD1 (5 bases). The germline V gene encodes CDR1 MDHEN and CDR2 SYDVKM. This CDR3 is 14 amino acids long. The ends were cut back, 3 bases at V and 1 base at J, with 9 bases in the middle.

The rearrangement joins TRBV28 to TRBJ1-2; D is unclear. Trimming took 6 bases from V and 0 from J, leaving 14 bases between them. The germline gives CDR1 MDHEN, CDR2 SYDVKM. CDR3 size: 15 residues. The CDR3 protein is CASRKIVPPNYGYTF. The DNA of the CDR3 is TGTGCCAGCAGGAAGATAGTCCCCCCTAACTATGGCTACACCTTC.